These T cell receptor beta chains were read from a single sample in a study of blood T cell repertoires in COVID-19. Using immunoSEQ multiplex PCR, the repertoire was profiled, and TCRdb retains in-frame clones only, with some absent. The sample consists of about 110,000 clones, 85% to 90% of them appearing once. The material sequenced was peripheral blood. Every receptor here comes from an elderly woman with acute or convalescent COVID-19. The CDR3 runs from the conserved cysteine through the conserved F or W. The D gene is left open where the match is weak. A clone size is listed for some rows: how often the clone was seen (once, few, many), or a class if it is expanded.

NA NA TRBJ1-2 TRBV6-5 CASSSGAHNYGYTF TGTGCCAGCAGTTCAGGGGCCCATAACTATGGCTACACCTTC
TRBD2 NA TRBJ2-3 TRBV5-1 CASSPNTASGGGDTQYF TGCGCCAGCAGCCCGAATACGGCTAGCGGGGGTGGAGATACGCAGTATTTT
TRBD1 NA TRBJ2-6 TRBV5-6 CASSPDRGLTGANVLTF TGTGCCAGCAGCCCGGACAGGGGGCTTACTGGGGCCAACGTCCTGACTTTC
TRBD1 NA TRBJ1-5 TRBV30 CAWSVGDSNQPQHF TGTGCCTGGAGTGTAGGGGACAGTAATCAGCCCCAGCATTTT
NA NA TRBJ1-5 TRBV19 CASSIPGRVNQPQHF TGTGCCAGTAGTATCCCAGGGAGGGTCAATCAGCCCCAGCATTTT
NA NA TRBJ2-7 TRBV9 CASSVGRVSEQYF TGTGCCAGCAGCGTAGGGCGGGTGAGCGAGCAGTACTTC
TRBD1 NA TRBJ2-7 TRBV18 CASSHGTETTYEQYF TGTGCCAGCTCCCACGGGACAGAGACAACCTACGAGCAGTACTTC
NA NA TRBJ1-1 TRBV3-1/TRBV3-2 CASSQTYWDSEAFF TGTGCCAGCAGCCAAACCTACTGGGACTCTGAAGCTTTCTTT
NA NA TRBJ1-1 TRBV29-1 CSVRNAGHAFF TGCAGCGTCCGTAATGCAGGGCACGCTTTCTTT
TRBD1 NA TRBJ2-7 TRBV7-2 CASSLAIDRVSSYEQYF TGTGCCAGCAGCTTGGCAATAGACAGGGTAAGCTCCTACGAGCAGTACTTC
TRBD1 NA TRBJ1-1 TRBV12-3/TRBV12-4 CASSLAWTGEAFF TGTGCCAGCAGTTTAGCGTGGACAGGGGAAGCTTTCTTT
TRBD1 NA TRBJ1-1 TRBV19 CASTGTANTEAFF TGTGCCAGTACCGGGACAGCGAACACTGAAGCTTTCTTT
TRBD2 once TRBJ2-7 TRBV7-2 CASSRPLAGGEEQYF TGTGCCAGCAGCAGACCCCTAGCGGGGGGCGAAGAGCAGTACTTC
TRBD1 few TRBJ1-1 TRBV29-1 CSVEDLDRDQHTEAFF TGCAGCGTTGAAGATCTTGACAGGGATCAGCACACTGAAGCTTTCTTT
TRBD1 NA TRBJ2-3 TRBV9 CASSLGTGTGTDTQYF TGTGCCAGCAGCCTTGGGACAGGGACCGGCACAGATACGCAGTATTTT
TRBD1 NA TRBJ1-2 TRBV7-8 CASSLAGQGIYGYTF TGTGCCAGCAGCTTAGCGGGACAGGGGATCTATGGCTACACCTTC
NA NA TRBJ2-3 TRBV9 CASSVSPSQVSTDTQYF TGTGCCAGCAGCGTATCCCCTAGTCAAGTTAGCACAGATACGCAGTATTTT
NA NA TRBJ2-5 TRBV21-1 CASSNGLAGKKETQYF TGTGCCAGCAGCAATGGTCTAGCGGGTAAAAAAGAGACCCAGTACTTC
NA NA TRBJ2-5 TRBV11-2 CASSLSSGGLQETQYF TGTGCCAGCAGCTTGTCCTCGGGGGGCCTCCAAGAGACCCAGTACTTC
TRBD1 NA TRBJ2-7 TRBV7-6 CASSLVAGGSSYEQYF TGTGCCAGCAGCTTAGTTGCAGGGGGCAGCTCCTACGAGCAGTACTTC
NA NA TRBJ2-7 TRBV28 CASSAGGSYEQYF TGTGCCAGCAGTGCCGGCGGTTCCTACGAGCAGTACTTC
TRBD1 NA TRBJ2-7 TRBV5-4 CASSPGGHEQYF TGTGCCAGCAGCCCAGGGGGCCACGAGCAGTACTTC
NA NA TRBJ2-3 TRBV28 CASSFLQGGTDTQYF TGTGCCAGCAGTTTTTTACAGGGTGGCACAGATACGCAGTATTTT
TRBD1 NA TRBJ2-7 TRBV6-2/TRBV6-3 CASSYSTGTYEQYF TGTGCCAGCAGTTACTCGACAGGGACCTACGAGCAGTACTTC
NA NA TRBJ2-1 TRBV19 CASSPLYGEQFF TGTGCCAGTAGTCCATTATACGGTGAGCAGTTCTTC
NA NA TRBJ1-1 TRBV7-6 CASSPLTDRLTTEAFF TGTGCCAGCAGCCCCTTGACAGATAGGCTAACCACTGAAGCTTTCTTT
NA NA TRBJ2-1 TRBV19 CASTRNSYNEQFF TGTGCCAGTACCAGGAACAGCTACAATGAGCAGTTCTTC
TRBD2 NA TRBJ2-3 TRBV7-2 CASSSGRGGDTQYF TGTGCCAGCAGCTCGGGACGGGGGGGTGATACGCAGTATTTT
NA NA TRBJ2-2 TRBV5-4 CASSRANTGELFF TGTGCCAGCAGCCGCGCGAACACCGGGGAGCTGTTTTTT
TRBD2 NA TRBJ2-5 TRBV9 CASSVALAGGETQYF TGTGCCAGCAGCGTAGCCCTAGCGGGAGGGGAGACCCAGTACTTC
NA few TRBJ1-5 TRBV30 CAWSVRGSYNQPQHF TGTGCCTGGAGTGTACGGGGGAGTTACAATCAGCCCCAGCATTTT
NA NA TRBJ1-3 TRBV5-5 CASSSSLLGNTIYF TGTGCCAGCAGCTCGAGTCTTCTCGGAAACACCATATATTTT
TRBD1 NA TRBJ2-5 TRBV28 CASSLRTGGETQYF TGTGCCAGCAGTTTGAGGACAGGTGGAGAGACCCAGTACTTC
NA few TRBJ2-7 TRBV28 CASSFVRVLPTYEQYF TGTGCCAGCAGTTTTGTCCGGGTCCTACCCACCTACGAGCAGTACTTC
NA NA TRBJ1-3 TRBV29-1 CSVEQSSGNTIYF TGCAGCGTTGAACAATCCTCTGGAAACACCATATATTTT
TRBD1 once TRBJ1-3 TRBV18 CASSPPGQRFSSGNTIYF TGTGCCAGCTCACCACCGGGACAGAGATTTTCGAGCGGAAACACCATATATTTT
NA NA TRBJ1-6 TRBV4-1 CASSQVESSYNSPLHF TGCGCCAGCAGCCAAGTAGAGAGCTCCTATAATTCACCCCTCCACTTT
TRBD1 NA TRBJ1-2 TRBV5-6 CASSYRQGISNYGYTF TGTGCCAGCAGCTACCGACAGGGGATTTCTAACTATGGCTACACCTTC
NA NA TRBJ1-1 TRBV2 CASSSRGNTEAFF TGTGCCAGCAGTAGTCGCGGGAACACTGAAGCTTTCTTT
NA NA TRBJ1-6 TRBV27 CASSRVVNSPLHF TGTGCCAGCAGCAGGGTTGTTAATTCACCCCTCCACTTT
TRBD1 NA TRBJ1-2 TRBV7-9 CASRNPDRGLYGYTF TGTGCCAGCAGGAATCCAGACAGGGGGCTCTATGGCTACACCTTC
NA NA TRBJ2-3 TRBV24-1 CATRSGLLTDTQYF TGTGCCACCAGGTCGGGACTCTTAACAGATACGCAGTATTTT
NA few TRBJ2-4 TRBV19 CASSIAGAHPQYF TGTGCCAGTAGTATTGCGGGGGCGCACCCTCAGTACTTC
TRBD1 NA TRBJ1-1 TRBV30 CAWGDRGLTEAFF TGTGCCTGGGGGGACAGGGGGCTCACTGAAGCTTTCTTT
TRBD1 NA TRBJ2-6 TRBV10-3 CAISGLGQPNSGANVLTF TGTGCCATCAGTGGATTGGGACAGCCGAACTCTGGGGCCAACGTCCTGACTTTC
NA NA TRBJ1-5 TRBV28 CASSLGGRSNQPQHF TGTGCCAGCAGTTTAGGGGGCCGAAGCAATCAGCCCCAGCATTTT
TRBD1 NA TRBJ1-2 TRBV6-1 CASSEARTGMYGYTF TGTGCCAGCAGTGAAGCCAGGACAGGGATGTATGGCTACACCTTC
NA NA TRBJ2-5 TRBV7-9 CASSFREETQYF TGTGCCAGCAGCTTCCGGGAGGAGACCCAGTACTTC
TRBD2 NA TRBJ2-5 TRBV5-1 CASSLGSAGGETQYF TGCGCCAGCAGCTTGGGATCGGCGGGAGGGGAGACCCAGTACTTC
TRBD2 NA TRBJ2-1 TRBV6-5 CASSYSGLAGNNEQFF TGTGCCAGCAGTTACTCGGGACTAGCGGGGAACAATGAGCAGTTCTTC
TRBD1 NA TRBJ1-2 TRBV12-3/TRBV12-4 CASTLTGPGYTF TGTGCCAGCACCCTGACAGGGCCTGGCTACACCTTC